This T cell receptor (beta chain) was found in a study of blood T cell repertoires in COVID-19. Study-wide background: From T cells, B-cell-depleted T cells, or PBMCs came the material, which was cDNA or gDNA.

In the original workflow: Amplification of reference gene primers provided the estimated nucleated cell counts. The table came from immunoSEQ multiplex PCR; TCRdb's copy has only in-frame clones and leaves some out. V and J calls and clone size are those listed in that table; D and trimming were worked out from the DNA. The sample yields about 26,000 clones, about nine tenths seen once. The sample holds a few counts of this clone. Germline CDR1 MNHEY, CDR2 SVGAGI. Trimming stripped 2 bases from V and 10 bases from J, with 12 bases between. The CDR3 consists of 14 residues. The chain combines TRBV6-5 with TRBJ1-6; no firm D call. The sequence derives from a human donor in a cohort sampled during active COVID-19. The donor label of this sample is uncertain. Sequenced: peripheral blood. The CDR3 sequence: CASSYPERGSPLHF. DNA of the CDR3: TGTGCCAGCAGTTACCCGGAGCGAGGCTCACCCCTCCACTTT.